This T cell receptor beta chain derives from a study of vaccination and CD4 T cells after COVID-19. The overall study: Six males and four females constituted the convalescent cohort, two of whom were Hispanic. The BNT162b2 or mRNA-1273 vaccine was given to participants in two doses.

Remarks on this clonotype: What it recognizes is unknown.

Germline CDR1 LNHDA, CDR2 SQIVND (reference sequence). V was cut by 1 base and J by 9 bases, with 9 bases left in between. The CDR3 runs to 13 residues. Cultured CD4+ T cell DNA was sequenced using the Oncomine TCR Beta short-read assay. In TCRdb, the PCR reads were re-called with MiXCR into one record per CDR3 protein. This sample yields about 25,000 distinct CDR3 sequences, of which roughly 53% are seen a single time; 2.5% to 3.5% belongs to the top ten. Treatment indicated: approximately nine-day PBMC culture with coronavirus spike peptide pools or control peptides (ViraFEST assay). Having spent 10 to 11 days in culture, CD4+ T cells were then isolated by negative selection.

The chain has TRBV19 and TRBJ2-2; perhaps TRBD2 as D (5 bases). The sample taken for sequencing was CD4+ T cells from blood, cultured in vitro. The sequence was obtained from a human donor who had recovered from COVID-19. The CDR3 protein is CASSIGRRRELFF. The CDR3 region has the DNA TGTGCCAGTAGTATAGGGCGGAGGCGGGAGCTGTTTTTT.